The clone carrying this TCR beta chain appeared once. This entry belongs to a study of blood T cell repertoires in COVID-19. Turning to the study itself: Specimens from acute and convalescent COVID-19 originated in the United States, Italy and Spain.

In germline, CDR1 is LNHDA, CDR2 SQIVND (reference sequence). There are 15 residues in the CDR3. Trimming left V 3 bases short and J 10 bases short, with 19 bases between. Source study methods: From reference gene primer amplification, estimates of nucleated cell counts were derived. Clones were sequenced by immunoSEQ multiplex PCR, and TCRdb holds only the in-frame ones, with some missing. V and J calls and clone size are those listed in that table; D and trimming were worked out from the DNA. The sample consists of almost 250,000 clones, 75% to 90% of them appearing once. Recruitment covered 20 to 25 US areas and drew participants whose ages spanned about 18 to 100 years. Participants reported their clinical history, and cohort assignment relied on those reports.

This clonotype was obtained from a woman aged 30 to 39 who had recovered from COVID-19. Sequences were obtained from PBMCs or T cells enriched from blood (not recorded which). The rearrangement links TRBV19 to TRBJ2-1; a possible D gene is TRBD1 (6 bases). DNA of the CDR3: TGTGCCAGTAGTATCACAGGGAACGTAATATTCGAGCAGTTCTTC. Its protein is CASSITGNVIFEQFF.